The T cell receptor (beta chain) under discussion was sequenced for a study of cytomegalovirus exposure and HLA in healthy donors. General study results and limits: Rare TCR sequences dominated, though some public TCRs recurred in many donors.

The V end lost 5 bases, the J end lost 2 bases, and 12 bases lay between the germline ends. Per the germline V gene, CDR1 is SGHRS and CDR2 is YFSETQ. This CDR3 has 14 amino acids. Repertoires were generated with immunoSEQ multiplex PCR, while TCRdb's copy carries only in-frame clones and drops some. The data show about 140,000 clones, 84% seen once. This clone was observed a handful of times. What it recognizes is unknown. Sequencing was done on a sample of PBMCs. The TCR comes from a woman aged 25 to 39 in good health and CMV-seronegative. The J gene is TRBJ2-3, the V gene TRBV5-1; the D is unclear. CDR3 protein: CASRVALDTDTQYF. The CDR3 region has the DNA TGCGCCAGCAGAGTGGCTCTCGACACAGATACGCAGTATTTT.